The present T cell receptor (beta chain) was sequenced within a study of blood T cell repertoires in COVID-19. As for the study in general: Sites across the United States, Italy and Spain contributed samples from acute and convalescent COVID-19. PBMCs, B-cell-depleted T cells, or T cells provided the cDNA or gDNA that made up the material.

Assay used: immunoSEQ multiplex PCR; TCRdb lists only in-frame clones, some missing. The sample has some 200,000 clones; around 90% are singletons. Residents of around 24 US areas, aged roughly 18 to 90 years, made up the participants. Cohorts were assigned according to the clinical history that participants reported. The CDR3 totals 15 residues. CDR1 and CDR2 (germline): SGHTA, FQGNSA. V lost 5 bases and J 3 bases, leaving 16 bases between the germline ends. This chain uses TRBV7-2 with TRBJ1-2, with a tentative D call TRBD1 (6 bases). Sequencing was performed on PBMCs or T cells enriched from blood (not recorded which). The sequence was obtained from a woman aged 30 to 39 who had recovered from COVID-19. This CDR3 is CASSPHRAYDYGYTF. DNA for the CDR3: TGTGCCAGCAGCCCCCACAGGGCTTATGACTATGGCTACACCTTC.